This TCR beta chain originates from a study of T-cell reconstitution after alpha-beta-depleted transplantation in children (dated by TCRdb to the mid-2010s). About the study as a whole: T-cell immune reconstitution after TCRalphabeta/CD19-depleted allogeneic hematopoietic cell transplantation in children was quantitatively tracked in the study by means of TCR repertoire profiling.

The CDR3 has 14 amino acids, counting the end cysteine and phenylalanine. Only CDR3 DNA remains: 42 bases, in frame from the first base. V is shortened by 1 base, J by 4 bases, and the region joining them spans 11 bases. Concerning this clonotype: Its antigen target is currently unknown. The record has no base qualities; no much larger clone is one base away.

To prepare the library, PCR was applied. TCRdb records Illumina HiSeq 2500 as the sequencer. Molecular barcoding was employed in the preparation of TCR libraries, with unique molecular identifiers being used to normalize TCRbeta repertoire quantification. The public reads were reprocessed in TCRdb via fastp at Q25 and MiXCR, keeping in-frame beta chains. A single entry per CDR3 protein holds the most common genes and DNA from its merged rows. In this sample the table shows a few hundred thousand distinct CDR3 sequences, under 13% of which occur a single time. Of the sample, roughly 2.5% is held by the ten largest clones.

This specimen consisted of PBMCs from the stem cell graft donor, obtained from the stem cell graft. The TCR originated in a human donor who donated a stem cell graft to a child with acute lymphoblastic leukemia. The chain joins TRBV12-3 or TRBV12-4 to TRBJ2-7; the D region possibly corresponds to TRBD2 (6 bases align). The DNA sequence reads TGTGCCAGCAGTTTAGACGGGAGCTTTTACGAGCAGTACTTC. It encodes CASSLDGSFYEQYF.